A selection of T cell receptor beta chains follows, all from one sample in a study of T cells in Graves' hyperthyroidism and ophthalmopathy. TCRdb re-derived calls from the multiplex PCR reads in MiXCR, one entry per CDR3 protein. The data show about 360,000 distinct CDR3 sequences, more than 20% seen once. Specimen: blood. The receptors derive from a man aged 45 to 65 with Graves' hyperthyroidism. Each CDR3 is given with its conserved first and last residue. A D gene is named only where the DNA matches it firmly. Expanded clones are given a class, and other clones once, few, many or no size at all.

cdr3_nt: TGTGCCTGGGGGAATCAGCTGAACACTGAAGCTTTCTTT; cdr3_aa: CAWGNQLNTEAFF; j_call: TRBJ1-1; v_call: TRBV30; clone_size: many; d_call: .
cdr3_nt: TGTGCCAGCAGCTTGGCCGGGCGATGGCGGGAGGTCCAAGAGACCCAGTACTTC; cdr3_aa: CASSLAGRWREVQETQYF; j_call: TRBJ2-5; v_call: TRBV5-6; clone_size: .; d_call: TRBD2
cdr3_nt: TGTGCCAGCAGTTTATCCCTGAAGCCCGGGGGCTACACCTTC; cdr3_aa: CASSLSLKPGGYTF; j_call: TRBJ1-2; v_call: TRBV28; clone_size: few; d_call: .
cdr3_nt: TGTGCCAGCAGTGGCAGGTGCTACGAGCAGTACTTC; cdr3_aa: CASSGRCYEQYF; j_call: TRBJ2-7; v_call: TRBV6-4; clone_size: few; d_call: .
cdr3_nt: TGCAGTGCTAGACGTAGCGGGTTAGGCCACGAGCAGTACTTC; cdr3_aa: CSARRSGLGHEQYF; j_call: TRBJ2-7; v_call: TRBV20-1; clone_size: few; d_call: TRBD2
cdr3_nt: TGTGCCAGCAGTTCCCCCAGCCTTAATGAGCAGTTCTTC; cdr3_aa: CASSSPSLNEQFF; j_call: TRBJ2-1; v_call: TRBV28; clone_size: many; d_call: .
cdr3_nt: TGTGCCTGGAAGGGCACCTATAGCACAGATACGCAGTATTTT; cdr3_aa: CAWKGTYSTDTQYF; j_call: TRBJ2-3; v_call: TRBV30; clone_size: .; d_call: .
cdr3_nt: TGTGCCAGCAGCTTAGGACCGCAGGGGAATTCACCCCTCCACTTT; cdr3_aa: CASSLGPQGNSPLHF; j_call: TRBJ1-6; v_call: TRBV11-2; clone_size: few; d_call: .
cdr3_nt: TGTGCCAGTAAGGGACAGGGAAACACTGAAGCTTTCTTT; cdr3_aa: CASKGQGNTEAFF; j_call: TRBJ1-1; v_call: TRBV6-1; clone_size: .; d_call: TRBD1
cdr3_nt: TGTGCCAGCAGTTTATTCCCGGTAGCGGGAGCCCACGGTGAGGGCACAGATACGCAGTATTTT; cdr3_aa: CASSLFPVAGAHGEGTDTQYF; j_call: TRBJ2-3; v_call: TRBV27; clone_size: many; d_call: TRBD2
cdr3_nt: TGTGCCAGCAGCTCCCCTTTTGACAGGGGGGCCTACAATGAGCAGTTCTTC; cdr3_aa: CASSSPFDRGAYNEQFF; j_call: TRBJ2-1; v_call: TRBV7-8; clone_size: many; d_call: TRBD1
cdr3_nt: TGTGCCAGCAGCGGGCAGCGGGAGGACACGGACAATGAGCAGTTCTTC; cdr3_aa: CASSGQREDTDNEQFF; j_call: TRBJ2-1; v_call: TRBV7-4; clone_size: many; d_call: TRBD2
cdr3_nt: TGTGCCAGCAGTGAAGCCAGACAGTACTTC; cdr3_aa: CASSEARQYF; j_call: TRBJ2-4; v_call: TRBV2; clone_size: .; d_call: .
cdr3_nt: TGTGCCAGCAGCTTAGCTTCAGGAAGCTCCTACGAGCAGTACTTC; cdr3_aa: CASSLASGSSYEQYF; j_call: TRBJ2-7; v_call: TRBV7-9; clone_size: many; d_call: .
cdr3_nt: TGTGCCAGCAGCCAATTCAATACCGGGGAGCTGTTTTTT; cdr3_aa: CASSQFNTGELFF; j_call: TRBJ2-2; v_call: TRBV3-1; clone_size: .; d_call: .
cdr3_nt: TGTGCCAGCAGCTTCGACGGACCTAATGAAAAACTGTTTTTT; cdr3_aa: CASSFDGPNEKLFF; j_call: TRBJ1-4; v_call: TRBV7-9; clone_size: .; d_call: .
cdr3_nt: TGTGCCAGCAGCCAAGTTGGCAGTTTTTCTCCTACCTTC; cdr3_aa: CASSQVGSFSPTF; j_call: TRBJ2-7; v_call: TRBV3-1; clone_size: .; d_call: .
cdr3_nt: TGCGCCAGCAGCGGGGGACGAGCCAAAGAGACCCAGTACTTC; cdr3_aa: CASSGGRAKETQYF; j_call: TRBJ2-5; v_call: TRBV5-1; clone_size: .; d_call: .
cdr3_nt: TGTGCCAGCAGTTACTCCACAGGGCACGAGCAGTACTTC; cdr3_aa: CASSYSTGHEQYF; j_call: TRBJ2-7; v_call: TRBV6-2/TRBV6-3; clone_size: many; d_call: .
cdr3_nt: TGTGCCAGCAGTTTTGTCGCCGGGACAGGTACGCAGTATTTT; cdr3_aa: CASSFVAGTGTQYF; j_call: TRBJ2-3; v_call: TRBV28; clone_size: .; d_call: TRBD1
cdr3_nt: TGTGCCAGCAGTCCCCTCCTAGCGGGAGAACGGACGCAGTATTTT; cdr3_aa: CASSPLLAGERTQYF; j_call: TRBJ2-3; v_call: TRBV2; clone_size: many; d_call: TRBD2
cdr3_nt: TGTGCCAGCAGCGCAAGTGACAGTTCTTCCAATGAGCAGTTCTTC; cdr3_aa: CASSASDSSSNEQFF; j_call: TRBJ2-1; v_call: TRBV9; clone_size: few; d_call: .
cdr3_nt: TGTGCCAGCAGTTTTCGATTTCCTTACAATGAGCAGTTCTTC; cdr3_aa: CASSFRFPYNEQFF; j_call: TRBJ2-1; v_call: TRBV12-3/TRBV12-4; clone_size: .; d_call: .
cdr3_nt: TGCAGCGTTGTAGGGGGCTACAATGAGCAGTTCTTC; cdr3_aa: CSVVGGYNEQFF; j_call: TRBJ2-1; v_call: TRBV29-1; clone_size: .; d_call: .
cdr3_nt: TGTGCCAGCAGTTTAAGGGGGCACAGCAATCAGCCCCAGCATTTT; cdr3_aa: CASSLRGHSNQPQHF; j_call: TRBJ1-5; v_call: TRBV12-3/TRBV12-4; clone_size: .; d_call: TRBD1
cdr3_nt: TGTGCCACCAGTGATGGGGGACACAACCAAGAGACCCAGTACTTC; cdr3_aa: CATSDGGHNQETQYF; j_call: TRBJ2-5; v_call: TRBV24-1; clone_size: .; d_call: .